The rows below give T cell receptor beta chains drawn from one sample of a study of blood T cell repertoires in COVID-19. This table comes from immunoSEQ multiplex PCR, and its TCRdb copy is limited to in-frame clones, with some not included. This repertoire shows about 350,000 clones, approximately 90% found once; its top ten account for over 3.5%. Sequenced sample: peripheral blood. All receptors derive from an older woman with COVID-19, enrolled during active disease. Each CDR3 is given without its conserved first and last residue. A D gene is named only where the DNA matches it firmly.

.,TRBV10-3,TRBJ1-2,AISGTGIHGYT
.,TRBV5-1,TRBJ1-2,ASSLRGTGYGYT
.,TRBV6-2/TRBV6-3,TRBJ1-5,ASSPGGPLWQPQH
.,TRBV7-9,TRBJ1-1,ASSPKGGSEAF
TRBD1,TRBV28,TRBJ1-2,ASKTLTGGGYGYT
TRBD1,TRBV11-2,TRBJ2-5,ASSSSGGQETQY
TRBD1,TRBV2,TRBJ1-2,ASSEEGADVYGYT
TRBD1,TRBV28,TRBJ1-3,ASSLGTGASSGNTIY
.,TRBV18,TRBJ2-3,ASSPTGDTQY
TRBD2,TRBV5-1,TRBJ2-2,ASSWTSGGDTGELF
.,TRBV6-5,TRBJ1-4,ASRTQGNTNEKLF
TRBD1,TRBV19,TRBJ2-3,ASSWDRSTDTQY
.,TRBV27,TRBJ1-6,ASSLSSWGQDNSPLH
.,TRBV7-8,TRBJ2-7,ASSLVPGAEQY
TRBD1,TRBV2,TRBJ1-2,ASSQRGTGVWDYYGYT
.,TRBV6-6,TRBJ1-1,ASTLGGLNTEAF
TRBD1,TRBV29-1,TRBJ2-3,SARDRAGTDTQY
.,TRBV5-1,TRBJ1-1,ASSLGAEAF
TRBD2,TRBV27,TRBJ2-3,ASSLASGGSDTQY
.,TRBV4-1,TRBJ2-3,ASSQRSSTDTQY
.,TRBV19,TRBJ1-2,ASSITGSNYGYT
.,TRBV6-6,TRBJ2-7,ASSYGGGPYEQY
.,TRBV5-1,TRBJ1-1,ASRYWGGAGVRTEAF
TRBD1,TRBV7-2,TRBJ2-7,ASSYRDRGGYEQY
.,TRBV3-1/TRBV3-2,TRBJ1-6,ASSQEGGGFNSPLH
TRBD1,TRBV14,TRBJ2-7,ASSRGQVYEQY
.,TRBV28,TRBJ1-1,ASSPPRGGGTEAF
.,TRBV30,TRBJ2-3,AFTFQGDTQY
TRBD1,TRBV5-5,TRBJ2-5,ASSSGTGIRQETQY
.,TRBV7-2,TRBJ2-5,ASSFSPQETQY
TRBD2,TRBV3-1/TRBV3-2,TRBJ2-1,ASSYTSGGAFSPPQF
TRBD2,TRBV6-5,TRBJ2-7,ASSRQRETGEQY
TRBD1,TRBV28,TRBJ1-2,ASSPLSGTGAYGYT
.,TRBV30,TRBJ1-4,AWSLPSREKLF
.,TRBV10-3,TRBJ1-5,ATGDRLNQPQH
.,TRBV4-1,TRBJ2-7,ASSQDGQGIFYEQY
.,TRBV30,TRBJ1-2,AWRPEINYGYT
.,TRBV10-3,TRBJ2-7,AISKNSGTASYEQY
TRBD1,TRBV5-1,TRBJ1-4,ASSLATGLEKLF